The entry that follows covers one TCR beta chain sequence. Its specificity is not known. The sample belongs to a study of response to subunit inactivated influenza vaccine. Study-wide results and caveats: The study's authors posited that every seasonal influenza vaccination enlists few new T cells.

TCRdb re-derived calls from the RT-PCR reads in MiXCR, one entry per CDR3 protein. The sample has hundreds of thousands of distinct CDR3 sequences; just over 20% are singletons. The V segment lost 3 bases and the J segment 7 bases; nucleotides outside the gene matches: 6. The CDR3 runs 14 residues. The V gene's germline CDR1 is MGHDK and CDR2 SYGVNS. The sequence was obtained from a man between 50 and 75 years old who received an inactivated influenza vaccine. This sequence joins TRBV25-1 and TRBJ2-1; 7 positions agree with TRBD1. Specimen: PBMCs from blood, collected less than 22 months after vaccination. The DNA for the CDR3 is TGTGCCAGCAGTGAGGCAGGGGGTATTAATGAGCAGTTCTTC. The encoded protein is CASSEAGGINEQFF.